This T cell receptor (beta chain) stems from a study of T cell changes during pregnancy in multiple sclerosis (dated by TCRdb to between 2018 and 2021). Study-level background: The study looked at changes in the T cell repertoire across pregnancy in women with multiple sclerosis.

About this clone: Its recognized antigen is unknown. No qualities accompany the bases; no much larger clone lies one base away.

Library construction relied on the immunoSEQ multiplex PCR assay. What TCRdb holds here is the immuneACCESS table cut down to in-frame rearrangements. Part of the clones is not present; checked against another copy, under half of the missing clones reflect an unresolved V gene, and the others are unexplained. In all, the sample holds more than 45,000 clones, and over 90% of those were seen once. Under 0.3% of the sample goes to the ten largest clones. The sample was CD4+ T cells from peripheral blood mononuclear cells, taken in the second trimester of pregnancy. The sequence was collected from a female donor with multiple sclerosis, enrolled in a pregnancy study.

In nucleotides, the sequence is TGTGCCAGCAGCGTAGGGGGGCCCAGGGAGCTGTTTTTT. Protein translation: CASSVGGPRELFF. This receptor chain uses TRBV9 and TRBJ2-2; TRBD1 might be the D gene, on 6 matching bases. CDR1 and CDR2, per the germline V gene, are SGDLS and YYNGEE. The CDR3 covers 13 residues, taking in both the cysteine and the phenylalanine. Only CDR3 DNA remains: 39 bases, in frame from the first base. At the junction V is shortened by 0 bases and J by 9 bases, with 9 bases in between.